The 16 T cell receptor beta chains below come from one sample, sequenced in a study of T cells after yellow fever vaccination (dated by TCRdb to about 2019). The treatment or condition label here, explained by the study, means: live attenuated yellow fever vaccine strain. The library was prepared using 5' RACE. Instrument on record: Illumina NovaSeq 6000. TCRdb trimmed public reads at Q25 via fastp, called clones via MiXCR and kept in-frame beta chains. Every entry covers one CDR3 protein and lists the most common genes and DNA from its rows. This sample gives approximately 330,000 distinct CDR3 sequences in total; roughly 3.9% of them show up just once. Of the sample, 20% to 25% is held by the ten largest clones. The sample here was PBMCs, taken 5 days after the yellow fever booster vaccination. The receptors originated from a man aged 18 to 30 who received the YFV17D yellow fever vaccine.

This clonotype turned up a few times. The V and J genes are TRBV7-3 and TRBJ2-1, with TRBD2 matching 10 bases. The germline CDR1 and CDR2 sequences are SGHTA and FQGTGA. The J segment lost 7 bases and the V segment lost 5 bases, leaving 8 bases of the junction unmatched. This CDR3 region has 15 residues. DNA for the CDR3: TGTGCCAGCAGCCTCCATAGCGGGGGGTATAATGAGCAGTTCTTC. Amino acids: CASSLHSGGYNEQFF.

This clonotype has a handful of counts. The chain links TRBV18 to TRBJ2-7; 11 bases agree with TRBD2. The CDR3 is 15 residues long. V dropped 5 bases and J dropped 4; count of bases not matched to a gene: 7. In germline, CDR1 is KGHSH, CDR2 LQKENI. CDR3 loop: CASSATSGGEYEQYF. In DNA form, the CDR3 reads TGTGCCAGCTCAGCTACTAGCGGGGGAGAATACGAGCAGTACTTC. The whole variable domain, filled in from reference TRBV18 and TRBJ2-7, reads NAGVMQNPRHLVRRRGQEARLRCSPMKGHSHVYWYRQLPEEGLKFMVYLQKENIIDESGMPKERFSAEFPKEGPSILRIQQVVRGDSAAYFCASSATSGGEYEQYFGPGTRLTVT.

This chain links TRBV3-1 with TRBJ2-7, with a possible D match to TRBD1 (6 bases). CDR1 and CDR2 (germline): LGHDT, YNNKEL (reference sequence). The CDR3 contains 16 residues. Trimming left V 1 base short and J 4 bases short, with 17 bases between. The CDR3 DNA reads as TGTGCCAGCAGCCAAGGTCTACCACAGGGTCCATACGAGCAGTACTTC. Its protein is CASSQGLPQGPYEQYF.

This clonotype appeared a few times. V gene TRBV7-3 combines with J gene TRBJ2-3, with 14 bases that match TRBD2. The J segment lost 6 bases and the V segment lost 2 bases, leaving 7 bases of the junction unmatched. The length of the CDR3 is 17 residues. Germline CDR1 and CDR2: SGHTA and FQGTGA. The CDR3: CASSLWTSGGIKDTQYF. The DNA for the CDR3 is TGTGCCAGCAGCTTATGGACTAGCGGGGGGATCAAGGATACGCAGTATTTT.

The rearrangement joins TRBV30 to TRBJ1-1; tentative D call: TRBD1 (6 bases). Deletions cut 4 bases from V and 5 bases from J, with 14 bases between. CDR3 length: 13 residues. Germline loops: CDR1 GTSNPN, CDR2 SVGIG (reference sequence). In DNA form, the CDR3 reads TGTGCCTGGACTCCAGGGGCCGGGACTGAAGCTTTCTTT. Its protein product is CAWTPGAGTEAFF.

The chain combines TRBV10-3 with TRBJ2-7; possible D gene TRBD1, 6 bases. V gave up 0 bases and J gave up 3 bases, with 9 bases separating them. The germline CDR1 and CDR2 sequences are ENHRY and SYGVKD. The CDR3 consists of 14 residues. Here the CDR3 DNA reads TGTGCCATCAGTGAGTCAGGGGGTGGCTACGAGCAGTACGTC. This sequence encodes CAISESGGGYEQYV.

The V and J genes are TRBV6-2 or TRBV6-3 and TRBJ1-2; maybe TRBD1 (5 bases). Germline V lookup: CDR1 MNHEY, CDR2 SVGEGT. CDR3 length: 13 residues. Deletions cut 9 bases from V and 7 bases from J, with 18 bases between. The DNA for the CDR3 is TGTGCCAGAAACAGACAGACCGCGCGTGGCTACACCTTC. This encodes CARNRQTARGYTF.

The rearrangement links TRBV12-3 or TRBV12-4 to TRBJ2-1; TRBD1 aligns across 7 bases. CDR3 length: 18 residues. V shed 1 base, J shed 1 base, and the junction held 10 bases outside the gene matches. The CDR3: CASSLEGQSALSYNEQFF. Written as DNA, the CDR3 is TGTGCCAGCAGTTTAGAGGGACAGAGCGCCTTATCCTACAATGAGCAGTTCTTC.

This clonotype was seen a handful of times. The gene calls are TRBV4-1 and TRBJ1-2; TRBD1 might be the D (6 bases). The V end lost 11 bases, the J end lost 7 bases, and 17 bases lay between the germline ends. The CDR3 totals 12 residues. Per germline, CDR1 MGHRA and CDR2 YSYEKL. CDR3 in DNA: TGCGCCGGGGGTAGCCAGGGGTCTGGCTACACCTTC. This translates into CAGGSQGSGYTF.

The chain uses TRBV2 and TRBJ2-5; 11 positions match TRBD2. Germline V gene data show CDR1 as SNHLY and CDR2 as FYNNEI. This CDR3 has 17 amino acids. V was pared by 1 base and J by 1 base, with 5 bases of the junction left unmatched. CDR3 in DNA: TGTGCCAGCAGTGAAGGGTCTAGCGGGGGGCTCCAAGAGACCCAGTACTTC. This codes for CASSEGSSGGLQETQYF.

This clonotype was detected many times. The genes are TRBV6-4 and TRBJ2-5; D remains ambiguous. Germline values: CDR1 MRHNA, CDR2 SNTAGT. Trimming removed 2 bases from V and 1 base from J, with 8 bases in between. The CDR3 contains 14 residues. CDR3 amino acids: CASSDRPFQETQYF. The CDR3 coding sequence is TGTGCCAGCAGTGACCGGCCATTCCAAGAGACCCAGTACTTC.

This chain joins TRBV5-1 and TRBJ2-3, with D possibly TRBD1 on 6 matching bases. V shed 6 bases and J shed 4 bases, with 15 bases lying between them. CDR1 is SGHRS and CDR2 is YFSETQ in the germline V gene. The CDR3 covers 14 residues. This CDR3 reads CASTLSGAADTQYF. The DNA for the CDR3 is TGCGCCAGCACCCTCTCAGGGGCCGCAGATACGCAGTATTTT. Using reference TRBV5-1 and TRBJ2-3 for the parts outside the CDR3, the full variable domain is KAGVTQTPRYLIKTRGQQVTLSCSPISGHRSVSWYQQTPGQGLQFLFEYFSETQRNKGNFPGRFSGRQFSNSRSEMNVSTLELGDSALYLCASTLSGAADTQYFGPGTRLTVL.

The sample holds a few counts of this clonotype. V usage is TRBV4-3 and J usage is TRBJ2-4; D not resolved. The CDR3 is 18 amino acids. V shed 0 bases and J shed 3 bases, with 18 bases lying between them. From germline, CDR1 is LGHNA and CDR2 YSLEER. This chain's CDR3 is CASSQEGSPLWGKNIQYF. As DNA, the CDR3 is TGCGCCAGCAGCCAAGAAGGATCGCCTCTTTGGGGCAAAAACATTCAGTACTTC.

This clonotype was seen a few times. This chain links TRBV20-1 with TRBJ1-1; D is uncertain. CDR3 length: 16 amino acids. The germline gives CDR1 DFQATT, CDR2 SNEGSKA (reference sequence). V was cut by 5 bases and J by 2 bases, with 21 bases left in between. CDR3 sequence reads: CSAPHSGPEGNTEAFF. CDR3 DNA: TGCAGTGCTCCCCATTCCGGACCGGAGGGAAACACTGAAGCTTTCTTT.

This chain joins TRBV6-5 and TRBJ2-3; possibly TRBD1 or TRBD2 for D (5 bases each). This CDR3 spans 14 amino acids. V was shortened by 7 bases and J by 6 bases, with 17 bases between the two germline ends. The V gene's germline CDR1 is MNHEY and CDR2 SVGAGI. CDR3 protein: CASTREGRLDTQYF. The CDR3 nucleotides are TGTGCCAGCACTCGAGAGGGACGACTGGATACGCAGTATTTT.

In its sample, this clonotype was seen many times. CDR3 nucleotide sequence: TGCGCCAGCAGCCAAGGAGGCGGTAGAGGGCAGGAGCAGTTCTTC. Encoded protein: CASSQGGGRGQEQFF. The chain couples TRBV4-3 to TRBJ2-1; D perhaps matches TRBD2 (5 bases). V was pared by 1 base and J by 10 bases, with 17 bases between. The germline V gene has CDR1 LGHNA and CDR2 YSLEER. The CDR3 contains 15 residues.